This T cell receptor beta chain was sequenced for a study of blood T cell repertoires in COVID-19 (dated by TCRdb to about 2020). Background on the whole study: Samples covering the acute and convalescent phases of COVID-19 were provided by collaborators in the United States, Italy and Spain. Sample metadata almost always included a de-identified subject ID, COVID-19 status, age in years and sex. The repertoires were released in a freely available public database meant as a resource for research on the immune response to SARS-CoV-2. Subjects who had been exposed to COVID-19, were actively infected with it, or had recovered from it provided the deeply sampled blood TCRbeta repertoires that made up the dataset. Where available, HLA class I and class II types were obtained from metadata supplied by the sample provider rather than from assay-based typing. The samples were drawn from two sources: the first 160 participants of the ongoing ImmuneRACE study, and 1,254 subjects contributed by 6 global collaborators. The material from the prospective study consisted of cDNA or gDNA derived from T cells, B-cell-depleted T cells, or PBMCs. Study-level results and caveats: The quantity of clinical and demographic metadata differed by source and by participant and was supplied without curation.

Looking up the germline V gene yields CDR1 SGHRS and CDR2 YFSETQ. From the cysteine through the phenylalanine, the CDR3 covers 16 amino acids. Of the read, only the CDR3 DNA is kept; its 48 bases are in frame from base 1. V loses 1 base of germline sequence and J loses 5 bases, and the interval between the two ends is 13 bases. The sample holds many counts of this clone. The clone's antigen remains unknown. No base-level quality is on record; no much larger clone is a single base apart. TCRbeta CDR3 regions were amplified from genomic DNA by means of the immunoSEQ Assay, a bias-controlled multiplex PCR. Per the source publication's procedure: Within the assay, amplification of reference gene primers was used to estimate how many nucleated cells each sample contained. To quantify the absolute abundance of each unique TCRbeta CDR3 rearrangement, sequence reads were collapsed and filtered. For each sample, productive Simpson clonality was calculated as the square root of Simpson's diversity index across productive rearrangements. The clones in this table, taken by TCRdb from immuneACCESS, are in-frame only. Not every clone is retained; where verified, under half of the shortfall comes from an unresolved V gene, and the cause of the rest is unknown. The V and J calls and clone size were taken over from that table, and D and trimming were inferred from the DNA. The sample yields about 96,000 clones; 65% to 85% were counted once. The ten largest clones represent 17% of the sample.

The collaborating institutions used their own protocols to collect whole blood in K2EDTA tubes. For TCRbeta analysis, collaborators shipped samples in one of three forms: frozen whole blood, isolated PBMCs, or DNA extracted from either of those sample types. The rearranged chain carries TRBV5-1 and TRBJ1-6; TRBD1 is a possible D gene, resting on 6 matching bases. Sequenced: peripheral blood. The TCR originated in a woman in her sixties with acute or convalescent COVID-19. The DNA reads TGCGCCAGCAGCTTGTCAGGGGTCGGGGATAATTCACCCCTCCACTTT. This is translated as CASSLSGVGDNSPLHF.